These 4 T cell receptor beta chains originate from one sample sequenced in a study of blood T cell repertoires in COVID-19. The assay was immunoSEQ multiplex PCR, and TCRdb's table has in-frame clones only and misses some. Of 100,000 to 150,000 clones in the sample, about 85% are singletons; the top ten hold approximately 6.6%. The material sequenced was peripheral blood. The receptors were sampled from a man older than 75 with active or convalescent COVID-19.

The gene calls are TRBV20-1 and TRBJ1-1; no clear D gene. The CDR3 covers 13 residues. The V and J ends lost 3 bases and 3 bases respectively, with 11 bases between them. CDR1 and CDR2 from the germline V gene are DFQATT and SNEGSKA (reference sequence). CDR3 protein: CSASSVADTEAFF. The CDR3 DNA follows: TGCAGTGCTAGTAGTGTTGCGGACACTGAAGCTTTCTTT.

The chain couples TRBV27 to TRBJ2-7; 10 positions match TRBD1. The CDR3 loop spans 15 amino acids. CDR1 is MNHEY, CDR2 SMNVEV, per germline (reference sequence). V shed 5 bases, J shed 2 bases, and the junction held 6 bases outside the gene matches. The CDR3 nucleotides read TGTGCCAGCAGTCCCGGGACAGGGGTCGCCTACGAGCAGTACTTC. Translating it yields CASSPGTGVAYEQYF.

CDR3 nucleotides: TGTGCCAGCAGTTACTCTCCAGGGGGCTATGGCTACACCTTC. Translated, it gives CASSYSPGGYGYTF. The V and J genes are TRBV6-5 and TRBJ1-2; 7 bases fit TRBD1. The CDR3 consists of 14 residues. CDR1 MNHEY and CDR2 SVGAGI come from the germline V gene. Trimming cost V 0 bases and J 4 bases; bases outside gene matches: 2.

This chain uses TRBV6-2 or TRBV6-3 with TRBJ2-7; unclear D gene. The CDR3 length is 14 residues. Per the germline V gene, CDR1 is MNHEY and CDR2 is SVGEGT. Trimming pared 3 bases from V and 7 bases from J, leaving 16 bases between. The CDR3 sequence is CASSYSAAADEQYF. CDR3 DNA: TGTGCCAGCAGTTATTCGGCGGCTGCGGATGAGCAGTACTTC.